The source of this TCR beta chain is a study of shared clonotypes between healthy human individuals. General study findings and limits: The sharing of about 5% of naive CD4 clonotypes was seen across a few donors. Tissue TCR repertoires likely differ from these blood-only repertoires.

The V gene end was trimmed by 5 bases and the J gene end by 11 bases; junction bases not matched to a gene: 11. The CDR3 runs to 13 residues. The germline V gene has CDR1 GTSNPN and CDR2 SVGIG (reference sequence). At the deep level, the assay was run. Using about 0.2 ug DNA, tens of thousands of T cell genomes, the sorted-subset replicate PCRs were run. Clones were sequenced by immunoSEQ multiplex PCR, and TCRdb holds only the in-frame ones, with some missing. Among approximately 980,000 clones, 76% were seen once, and the ten largest hold about 1.5%. About this clone: Its antigen is still unknown.

This clonotype was obtained from a man younger than 30 in good health. The gene calls are TRBV30 and TRBJ1-2; 10 bases agree with TRBD1. Input material: memory CD4+ T cells sorted from blood. Documented subset: CD45RA-negative fraction. The CDR3: CAWEGTGAAGYTF. The CDR3 region has the DNA TGTGCCTGGGAGGGGACAGGGGCTGCAGGGTACACCTTC.